This T cell receptor beta chain was identified in a study of shared clonotypes between healthy human individuals. Study details: The cohort had a couple of women and three men, ages 18 to 49.

Original handling: ImmunoSEQ gave junction-only sequences without quality scores, so filtering differed. This table comes from immunoSEQ multiplex PCR, and its TCRdb copy is limited to in-frame clones, with some not included. V and J calls and clone size are given by that table; D and trimming were obtained from the DNA. Here the sample spans hundreds of thousands of clones, about 78% being singletons. General study findings and limits: The authors sampled blood alone, and tissue repertoires likely differ. Clonotypes that were shared across four donors made up approximately 5% of naive CD4 clonotypes.

The germline gives CDR1 SEHNR, CDR2 FQNEAQ (reference sequence). V was shortened by 5 bases and J by 3 bases, with 24 bases between the two germline ends. There are 18 residues in the CDR3. As for this clone: Its specificity is unknown.

The sequencing input was memory CD4+ T cells sorted from blood. This sample's subset: CD45RA-negative fraction. This receptor was taken from a woman aged 25 to 39 in good health. The chain has TRBV7-9 and TRBJ2-3, with D possibly TRBD2 on 5 matching bases. The CDR3 bases are TGTGCCAGCAGCCCTTTCGCGGACTCCCTCGGAGGTACAGATACGCAGTATTTT. It codes for CASSPFADSLGGTDTQYF.